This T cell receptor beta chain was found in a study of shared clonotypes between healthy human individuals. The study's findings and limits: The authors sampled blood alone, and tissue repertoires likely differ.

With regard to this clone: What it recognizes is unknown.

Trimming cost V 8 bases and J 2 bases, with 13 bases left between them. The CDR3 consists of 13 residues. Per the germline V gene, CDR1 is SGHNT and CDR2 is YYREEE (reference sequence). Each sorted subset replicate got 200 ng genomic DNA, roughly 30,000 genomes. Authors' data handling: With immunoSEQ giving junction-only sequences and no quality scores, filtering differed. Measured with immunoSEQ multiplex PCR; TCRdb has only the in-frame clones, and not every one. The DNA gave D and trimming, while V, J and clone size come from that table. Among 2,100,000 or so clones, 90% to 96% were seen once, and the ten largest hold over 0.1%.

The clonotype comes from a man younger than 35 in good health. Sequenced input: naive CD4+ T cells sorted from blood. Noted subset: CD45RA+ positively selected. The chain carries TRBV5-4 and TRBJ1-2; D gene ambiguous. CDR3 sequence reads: CASHRRTNYGYTF. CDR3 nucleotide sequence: TGTGCCAGTCATAGACGGACCAACTATGGCTACACCTTC.